This section outlines one TCR beta chain sequence together with its context. Its target is unknown. Method: immunoSEQ multiplex PCR; TCRdb's copy keeps in-frame clones and lacks some. The profile covers about 42,000 clones, with 75% to 90% appearing a single time and over 1.5% taken by the ten largest. These data belong to a study of a mutant IDH1 vaccine in newly diagnosed glioma. On the study more broadly: First vaccine doses came 4-6 weeks after radiotherapy alone, or with temozolomide cycles. Study results and caveats: Immune responses arising from the vaccine appeared in roughly 95% of patients.

Germline V gene data show CDR1 as SEHNR and CDR2 as FQNEAQ (reference sequence). The CDR3 totals 13 residues. Trimming took 2 bases from V and 7 from J, leaving 9 bases between them. The sample's time point: week 5, during vaccination. Every vaccination contained 300 ug of the mutant IDH1 20-mer peptide and was paired with topical imiquimod. Sequences were derived from PBMCs, sampled from a glioma patient whose treatment included an IDH1 peptide vaccine. The chain carries TRBV7-9 and TRBJ2-1, with D perhaps TRBD1 (5 bases). The sequence was obtained from a man in his forties or fifties with glioma. The CDR3 is CASSLRQGNEQFF. The CDR3 coding sequence is TGTGCCAGCAGCTTACGGCAGGGAAATGAGCAGTTCTTC.